This is a list of T cell receptor beta chains from one sample in a study of cytomegalovirus exposure and HLA in healthy donors. The data were produced by immunoSEQ multiplex PCR, yet TCRdb's version contains in-frame clones alone and is incomplete. The table records 80,000 to 100,000 clones, about 80% of them present only once. Sequenced sample: PBMCs. The receptors here all came from a man aged 35 to 55 in good health and CMV-seronegative. The CDR3 runs from the conserved cysteine through the conserved F or W. The order of the fields is J gene, clone size, D gene, V gene, CDR3 protein, CDR3 DNA. The D gene is left open where the match is weak. The size of a clone is reported for some rows only, either as once, few or many, or as a class for expanded clones.

J: TRBJ1-4; size: .; D: TRBD1; V: TRBV6-1; CDR3: CASSEAGGIEKLFF; DNA: TGTGCCAGCAGTGAGGCAGGGGGCATTGAAAAACTGTTTTTT
J: TRBJ2-5; size: .; D: TRBD1; V: TRBV7-9; CDR3: CASSSDREQETQYF; DNA: TGTGCCAGCAGCTCGGACAGGGAACAAGAGACCCAGTACTTC
J: TRBJ1-2; size: .; D: .; V: TRBV14; CDR3: CASSQVLTDTNGYTF; DNA: TGTGCCAGCAGCCAAGTCTTGACAGATACGAATGGCTACACCTTC
J: TRBJ1-1; size: few; D: TRBD1; V: TRBV19; CDR3: CASSTGTGDRGTEAFF; DNA: TGTGCCAGTAGTACAGGGACAGGGGATCGGGGCACTGAAGCTTTCTTT
J: TRBJ2-2; size: .; D: .; V: TRBV27; CDR3: CASSSGLNTGELFF; DNA: TGTGCCAGCAGTTCCGGGTTGAACACCGGGGAGCTGTTTTTT
J: TRBJ2-5; size: .; D: .; V: TRBV6-5; CDR3: CASSYAQGETQYF; DNA: TGTGCCAGCAGTTACGCACAGGGAGAGACCCAGTACTTC
J: TRBJ2-3; size: few; D: .; V: TRBV9; CDR3: CASSVGGWPEDTQYF; DNA: TGTGCCAGCAGCGTAGGCGGGTGGCCGGAAGATACGCAGTATTTT
J: TRBJ2-7; size: few; D: .; V: TRBV30; CDR3: CAWSVLVDYEQYF; DNA: TGTGCCTGGAGTGTACTTGTCGACTACGAGCAGTACTTC
J: TRBJ1-4; size: .; D: .; V: TRBV28; CDR3: CASRRQTLNEKLFF; DNA: TGTGCCAGCAGGAGACAGACACTTAATGAAAAACTGTTTTTT
J: TRBJ2-1; size: .; D: TRBD2; V: TRBV2; CDR3: CASSEPGLAGGNEQFF; DNA: TGTGCCAGCAGTGAACCCGGACTAGCGGGGGGCAATGAGCAGTTCTTC
J: TRBJ2-2; size: .; D: .; V: TRBV10-3; CDR3: CAIKRVVTGELFF; DNA: TGTGCCATCAAGCGGGTGGTCACCGGGGAGCTGTTTTTT
J: TRBJ2-7; size: .; D: TRBD2; V: TRBV30; CDR3: CAWSVQRGSPYEQYF; DNA: TGTGCCTGGAGTGTTCAGCGGGGGTCCCCCTACGAGCAGTACTTC
J: TRBJ2-7; size: .; D: .; V: TRBV30; CDR3: CAWSVLYEQYF; DNA: TGTGCCTGGAGTGTACTCTACGAGCAGTACTTC
J: TRBJ2-3; size: few; D: .; V: TRBV28; CDR3: CASSLSSPTDTQYF; DNA: TGTGCCAGCAGTTTATCGAGTCCCACAGATACGCAGTATTTT
J: TRBJ2-7; size: .; D: TRBD2; V: TRBV10-1; CDR3: CASSESASGSYEQYF; DNA: TGCGCCAGCAGTGAGTCGGCTAGCGGGAGTTACGAGCAGTACTTC
J: TRBJ1-2; size: .; D: TRBD1; V: TRBV2; CDR3: CASSPPQGAVYGYTF; DNA: TGTGCCAGCAGCCCCCCACAGGGGGCCGTCTATGGCTACACCTTC
J: TRBJ2-7; size: few; D: TRBD1; V: TRBV18; CDR3: CASSIDRVSLYEQYF; DNA: TGTGCCAGCTCAATCGACAGGGTTAGCCTCTACGAGCAGTACTTC
J: TRBJ2-3; size: .; D: TRBD2; V: TRBV30; CDR3: CAWRSPPAGFSTDTQYF; DNA: TGTGCCTGGAGGTCCCCCCCAGCGGGGTTTAGCACAGATACGCAGTATTTT
J: TRBJ1-5; size: .; D: TRBD1; V: TRBV19; CDR3: CASKRATGVNNQPQHF; DNA: TGTGCCAGTAAACGAGCGACAGGGGTCAACAATCAGCCCCAGCATTTT
J: TRBJ1-6; size: .; D: .; V: TRBV4-2; CDR3: CASSPNRDNSPLHF; DNA: TGTGCCAGCAGCCCTAACAGGGATAATTCACCCCTCCACTTT
J: TRBJ1-3; size: .; D: .; V: TRBV29-1; CDR3: CSVDFRGGNTIYF; DNA: TGCAGCGTTGATTTCAGGGGTGGAAACACCATATATTTT
J: TRBJ1-2; size: .; D: .; V: TRBV27; CDR3: CASSGGAFLGSLYGYTF; DNA: TGTGCCAGCAGTGGGGGGGCATTTTTGGGCAGCCTTTATGGCTACACCTTC
J: TRBJ1-2; size: .; D: .; V: TRBV28; CDR3: CASSLLHSILLTGSNYGYTF; DNA: TGTGCCAGCAGTTTATTACACTCAATCCTCCTTACGGGGTCTAACTATGGCTACACCTTC
J: TRBJ1-1; size: few; D: .; V: TRBV5-1; CDR3: CASSFTLSSEAFF; DNA: TGCGCCAGCAGCTTTACTCTGAGCTCTGAAGCTTTCTTT
J: TRBJ1-1; size: .; D: .; V: TRBV6-5; CDR3: CASSYSYNGETEAFF; DNA: TGTGCCAGCAGTTACTCTTATAACGGAGAGACTGAAGCTTTCTTT
J: TRBJ1-5; size: .; D: .; V: TRBV30; CDR3: CAWNRDQGQPQHF; DNA: TGTGCCTGGAATAGGGACCAGGGGCAGCCCCAGCATTTT
J: TRBJ1-1; size: once; D: TRBD1; V: TRBV7-2; CDR3: CASSPAVQGWAFF; DNA: TGTGCCAGCAGCCCCGCGGTACAGGGGTGGGCTTTCTTT
J: TRBJ2-7; size: few; D: TRBD1; V: TRBV27; CDR3: CASSFRDRGRGEQYF; DNA: TGTGCCAGCAGTTTCCGGGACAGGGGGCGCGGCGAGCAGTACTTC
J: TRBJ2-5; size: .; D: .; V: TRBV7-8; CDR3: CASSRVEGWETQYF; DNA: TGTGCCAGCAGTCGCGTGGAGGGGTGGGAGACCCAGTACTTC
J: TRBJ1-1; size: once; D: TRBD1; V: TRBV7-2; CDR3: CASSSQGALNTEAFF; DNA: TGTGCCAGCAGCTCTCAGGGGGCGTTAAACACTGAAGCTTTCTTT
J: TRBJ2-1; size: once; D: TRBD2; V: TRBV15; CDR3: CATSRELAGDHEQFF; DNA: TGTGCCACCAGCAGAGAACTAGCGGGGGATCATGAGCAGTTCTTC
J: TRBJ2-1; size: .; D: TRBD2; V: TRBV15; CDR3: CATSMSRGLGGDNEQFF; DNA: TGTGCCACCAGCATGAGCCGGGGACTAGGAGGGGACAATGAGCAGTTCTTC
J: TRBJ1-1; size: .; D: .; V: TRBV7-2; CDR3: CASRGPGGAFF; DNA: TGTGCCAGCAGGGGGCCTGGTGGGGCTTTCTTT
J: TRBJ2-7; size: .; D: .; V: TRBV6-5; CDR3: CASSYSLGGGEQYF; DNA: TGTGCCAGCAGTTACTCGTTGGGAGGCGGCGAGCAGTACTTC
J: TRBJ2-7; size: .; D: .; V: TRBV10-2; CDR3: CARLGTYLLYEQYF; DNA: TGCGCCAGGTTAGGGACTTACCTGCTCTACGAGCAGTACTTC
J: TRBJ2-1; size: .; D: .; V: TRBV10-1; CDR3: CASSQGGHEQFF; DNA: TGCGCCAGCTCGCAGGGGGGCCATGAGCAGTTCTTC
J: TRBJ1-1; size: once; D: TRBD1; V: TRBV30; CDR3: CAWIPGQMNTEAFF; DNA: TGTGCCTGGATACCGGGACAGATGAACACTGAAGCTTTCTTT
J: TRBJ2-2; size: .; D: .; V: TRBV5-1; CDR3: CASSLGQAYTGELFF; DNA: TGCGCCAGCAGCTTGGGGCAGGCATACACCGGGGAGCTGTTTTTT
J: TRBJ2-5; size: .; D: TRBD2; V: TRBV2; CDR3: CASRRFGTSGSAETQYF; DNA: TGTGCCAGCAGGAGGTTCGGGACTAGCGGGAGCGCGGAGACCCAGTACTTC
J: TRBJ1-1; size: .; D: TRBD1; V: TRBV27; CDR3: CASRRQGAGEAFF; DNA: TGTGCCAGCAGGCGACAGGGGGCGGGCGAAGCTTTCTTT
J: TRBJ2-1; size: few; D: .; V: TRBV11-2; CDR3: CASSFLASGSYNEQFF; DNA: TGTGCCAGCAGCTTCTTGGCCAGCGGTTCCTACAATGAGCAGTTCTTC
J: TRBJ1-6; size: few; D: .; V: TRBV6-5; CDR3: CASRGRNSYNSPLHF; DNA: TGTGCCAGCAGAGGGAGGAACTCCTATAATTCACCCCTCCACTTT
J: TRBJ2-7; size: .; D: .; V: TRBV5-1; CDR3: CAGSLEGRGYEQYF; DNA: TGCGCCGGCAGCTTGGAAGGCAGGGGATACGAGCAGTACTTC
J: TRBJ2-7; size: .; D: TRBD1; V: TRBV19; CDR3: CASSNEAGQGPTYEQYF; DNA: TGTGCCAGTAGTAATGAAGCGGGACAGGGGCCGACCTACGAGCAGTACTTC